Below, 2 T cell receptor beta chains from the same sample are listed, as sequenced in a study of beta chain features in type 1 diabetes. Investigators reverse transcribed all isolated RNA, so they sequenced expressed TCRB transcripts. TCRdb's copy holds only in-frame clones and misses some; the assay was immunoSEQ multiplex PCR. Seen here are almost 350,000 clones, under 8.5% observed once, and the top ten hold around 0.44%. What was sequenced was central memory CD4+ T cells from blood. These receptors were taken from a woman aged 18-30 years in good health.

V and J are TRBV7-3 and TRBJ2-1, with TRBD2 matching 7 bases. V trimming: 3 bases; J trimming: 0 bases; junction bases outside the gene matches: 5. Looked up from germline, CDR1 is SGHTA and CDR2 is FQGTGA. CDR3 length: 16 residues. The CDR3: CASSFGPSGSYNEQFF. The CDR3 DNA sequence: TGTGCCAGCAGCTTCGGGCCTAGCGGCTCCTACAATGAGCAGTTCTTC.

This clone was picked up many times. The genes are TRBV28 and TRBJ2-2, with 13 positions matching TRBD2. The V gene end was trimmed by 6 bases and the J gene end by 5 bases; junction bases not matched to a gene: 6. The germline V gene has CDR1 MDHEN and CDR2 SYDVKM. The CDR3 extends over 16 amino acids. This CDR3 is CASSGLAGVWTGELFF. DNA for the CDR3: TGTGCCAGCAGCGGACTAGCGGGAGTGTGGACCGGGGAGCTGTTTTTT.